Listed below are T cell receptor beta chains from one sample, sequenced in a study of cytomegalovirus exposure and HLA in healthy donors. Sequencing used immunoSEQ multiplex PCR; TCRdb keeps in-frame clones, though not all of them. The table has under 250,000 clones, around 87% seen once. Sequencing input: PBMCs. These receptors originate from a woman between 18 and 29 years old in good health and CMV-seropositive. CDR3s include the opening cysteine and the closing phenylalanine or tryptophan. A D gene is named only where the DNA matches it firmly. Some rows mark clone size as missing; the rest say once, few, many or name a class of expanded clone.

.	TRBV7-9	TRBJ1-1	.	11	TGTGCCAGCAGCTTCCCGGGTGAAGCTTTCTTT	CASSFPGEAFF
.	TRBV27	TRBJ2-7	.	18	TGTGCCAGCAGTTTATGGGGGGGGCAAAGTGAAATCCACTACGAGCAGTACTTC	CASSLWGGQSEIHYEQYF
.	TRBV27	TRBJ2-1	.	16	TGTGCCAGCAGTCCGCGTGGGGGGAGCGGAAACAATGAGCAGTTCTTC	CASSPRGGSGNNEQFF
.	TRBV5-4	TRBJ2-7	.	14	TGTGCCAGCAGTTACCGTTCCGGGAGATCCGAGCAGTACTTC	CASSYRSGRSEQYF
.	TRBV6-5	TRBJ1-2	.	14	TGTGCCAGCAGTTATCAGGGGCCCAACTATGGCTACACCTTC	CASSYQGPNYGYTF
.	TRBV7-6	TRBJ1-2	.	12	TGTGCCAGCAGCCCGAGTAGGGGGGGCTACACCTTC	CASSPSRGGYTF
.	TRBV9	TRBJ2-7	.	14	TGTGCCAGCACCGCGGGGACTGCCTCCTACGAGCAGTACTTC	CASTAGTASYEQYF
once	TRBV5-1	TRBJ1-1	.	14	TGCGCCAGCAGCTTGGTTCGGGATAACACTGAAGCTTTCTTT	CASSLVRDNTEAFF
.	TRBV5-1	TRBJ2-7	.	13	TGCGCCAGCAGCCTCGCAGGGCGTAGCGAGCAGTACTTC	CASSLAGRSEQYF
.	TRBV28	TRBJ1-3	.	14	TGTGCCAGCAACGGATGGGGGACAAGAAACACCATATATTTT	CASNGWGTRNTIYF
.	TRBV6-1	TRBJ2-7	TRBD1	15	TGTGCCAGCAGTGACGCCCGGACAGGGCCCTACGAGCAGTACTTC	CASSDARTGPYEQYF
.	TRBV6-1	TRBJ1-1	TRBD1	13	TGTGCCAGCAAGGACAGGTCCTTGACTGAAGCTTTCTTT	CASKDRSLTEAFF
.	TRBV5-1	TRBJ2-1	TRBD2	15	TGCGCCAGCAGCAAAGGGACTAGCGGGGTAAATGAGCAGTTCTTC	CASSKGTSGVNEQFF
.	TRBV6-1	TRBJ2-6	.	13	TGTGCCAGCAGGTCGGGTGGGGCCAACGTCCTGACTTTC	CASRSGGANVLTF
.	TRBV28	TRBJ2-3	.	13	TGTGCCAGCAACTGGGGGGAAACAGATACGCAGTATTTT	CASNWGETDTQYF
.	TRBV27	TRBJ1-5	.	15	TGTGCCAGCAGCCCATCAGGCCTTAGCAATCAGCCCCAGCATTTT	CASSPSGLSNQPQHF
.	TRBV5-1	TRBJ2-3	TRBD1	16	TGCGCCAGCAGCGGCGGGACAGGTGCCAGCACAGATACGCAGTATTTT	CASSGGTGASTDTQYF
.	TRBV4-2	TRBJ2-7	TRBD2	14	TGTGCCAGCAGCCCCGGGACTAGCCTGAACGAGCAGTACTTC	CASSPGTSLNEQYF
few	TRBV27	TRBJ1-2	.	13	TGTGCCAGCAGTCTCCAGGGGAGTCCGGGCTACACCTTC	CASSLQGSPGYTF
.	TRBV5-6	TRBJ1-2	.	15	TGTGCCAGCAGCTTGGAGGCAGGGGCTGACTATGGCTACACCTTC	CASSLEAGADYGYTF
.	TRBV5-6	TRBJ2-7	.	13	TGTGCCAGCAGCTTGGCGGGGTTTGGCGAGCAGTACTTC	CASSLAGFGEQYF
.	TRBV6-5	TRBJ1-4	.	15	TGTGCCAGCAGTTACGTACAGGGAGCGAATGAAAAACTGTTTTTT	CASSYVQGANEKLFF
.	TRBV5-1	TRBJ2-7	TRBD1	14	TGCGCCAGCAGCTTGACCGGGACAGTCAGCGAGCAGTACTTC	CASSLTGTVSEQYF
.	TRBV2	TRBJ2-1	.	12	TGTGCCAGTAATCCACAGGTGGGAGAGCAGTTCTTC	CASNPQVGEQFF
.	TRBV5-1	TRBJ2-7	.	15	TGCGCCAGCAGCTTGGAGGTGAACAGTCGGGGCGAGCAGTACTTC	CASSLEVNSRGEQYF
.	TRBV9	TRBJ2-3	.	14	TGTGCCAGCAGCGCACAGGTTAGCACAGATACGCAGTATTTT	CASSAQVSTDTQYF
.	TRBV6-1	TRBJ2-7	TRBD1	15	TGTGCCAGCAGTGATACCGGGACAGGGTCTGACGAGCAGTACTTC	CASSDTGTGSDEQYF
.	TRBV5-4	TRBJ2-7	TRBD2	15	TGTGCCAGCAGCCCCCCAGCGGGAGGTTTCTACGAGCAGTACTTC	CASSPPAGGFYEQYF
.	TRBV28	TRBJ1-1	.	11	TGTGCCAGCAGTTTAACAGGAGAAGCTTTCTTT	CASSLTGEAFF
.	TRBV4-1	TRBJ2-2	TRBD1	15	TGCGCCAGCAGGACCGGGACAGTGGCCACCGGGGAGCTGTTTTTT	CASRTGTVATGELFF
.	TRBV4-1	TRBJ1-4	.	16	TGCGCCAGCAGCCAATCCAGGGGTATGGGGAATGAAAAACTGTTTTTT	CASSQSRGMGNEKLFF
.	TRBV7-9	TRBJ2-3	.	14	TGTGCCAGCAGCTTGAGGTTTAGCACAGATACGCAGTATTTT	CASSLRFSTDTQYF
.	TRBV13	TRBJ1-2	TRBD1	18	TGTGCCAGCAGCTTAGTTTGGGACAGGGAAGGAGGCGACTATGGCTACACCTTC	CASSLVWDREGGDYGYTF
once	TRBV11-2	TRBJ2-3	TRBD2	15	TGTGCCAGCAGCCCGACTGGCGGGAGATTAGATACGCAGTATTTT	CASSPTGGRLDTQYF
.	TRBV5-1	TRBJ1-3	TRBD1	17	TGCGCCAGCGGAATGATGAGGGACAGCCCGGGAAGAAACACCATATATTTT	CASGMMRDSPGRNTIYF
.	TRBV11-1	TRBJ2-6	.	15	TGTGCCAGCAGCTTAAGGGGCTCTGGGGCCAACGTCCTGACTTTC	CASSLRGSGANVLTF
.	TRBV10-2	TRBJ2-1	.	11	TGCGCCAGCAGTGTATACAATGAGCAGTTCTTC	CASSVYNEQFF
once	TRBV7-9	TRBJ1-3	.	15	TGTGCCAGCAGCTCATACGACAGCTCTGGAAACACCATATATTTT	CASSSYDSSGNTIYF
.	TRBV5-4	TRBJ1-5	TRBD1	13	TGTGCCAGCAGCTCGGACAGGGACCAGCCCCAGCATTTT	CASSSDRDQPQHF
.	TRBV10-1	TRBJ2-7	.	15	TGCGCCAGCAGTCCAGGGGTAGGGGTTTCCTACGAGCAGTACTTC	CASSPGVGVSYEQYF
once	TRBV28	TRBJ1-2	.	16	TGTGCCAGCACTTTTAGTCCGGGGAGTCGTGGGGATGGCTACACCTTC	CASTFSPGSRGDGYTF
.	TRBV28	TRBJ1-1	.	13	TGTGCCAGCACCCCGTCGGGGGGAACTGAAGCTTTCTTT	CASTPSGGTEAFF
.	TRBV7-2	TRBJ2-1	TRBD2	14	TGTGCCAGTGGGCCTAAGCGGGAGGTTGGTGAGCAGTTCTTC	CASGPKREVGEQFF
.	TRBV2	TRBJ2-1	TRBD2	15	TGTGCCAGCAGGTGGGGGACTAGCGGGAACAATGAGCAGTTCTTC	CASRWGTSGNNEQFF
.	TRBV27	TRBJ2-1	.	11	TGTGCCAGCACCGGGTCCAATGAGCAGTTCTTC	CASTGSNEQFF
.	TRBV7-6	TRBJ2-3	.	13	TGTGCCACCAGCGGACTTCGCACAGATACGCAGTATTTT	CATSGLRTDTQYF
.	TRBV18	TRBJ2-7	.	15	TGTGCCAGCTCCCCCAATACCGACAGGTCCCACGAGCAGTACTTC	CASSPNTDRSHEQYF
.	TRBV5-6	TRBJ2-5	TRBD2	15	TGTGCCAGCAGCTTGGTAGCGGGAGGGCCGGAGACCCAGTACTTC	CASSLVAGGPETQYF
.	TRBV28	TRBJ1-1	TRBD1	16	TGTGCCAGCAGTTTAGAGGGACAGATCATGAACACTGAAGCTTTCTTT	CASSLEGQIMNTEAFF
.	TRBV29-1	TRBJ1-1	.	13	TGCAGCGTTGAGGGGGGAGGGAGCACTGAAGCTTTCTTT	CSVEGGGSTEAFF
.	TRBV12-5	TRBJ1-2	.	13	TGTGCTAGTGCCTCCTGGGGGCTGCGAGGCTACACCTTC	CASASWGLRGYTF
.	TRBV27	TRBJ2-3	TRBD2	16	TGTGCCAGCAGTTTCGGGGCGGGAGGGCCGACAGATACGCAGTATTTT	CASSFGAGGPTDTQYF
.	TRBV27	TRBJ2-7	TRBD1	16	TGTGCCAGCAGTTACCCCCGGGACAGGGGGAACTACGAGCAGTACTTC	CASSYPRDRGNYEQYF